This entry concerns a single TCR beta chain. Its antigen remains undetermined. There are no base qualities to consult, and no much larger clone falls within one base. This sample is drawn from a study of OX40 agonist ivuxolimab in advanced cancers. For the wider study: The costimulatory receptor OX40 (CD134) was targeted by ivuxolimab, a fully human IgG2 agonistic monoclonal antibody. The paper describes the monotherapy dose-escalation part (N of about 47 patients) of the phase I trial of ivuxolimab. In the dose-escalation cohort, approximately 82% of patients were male, and the mean age was around 60 years, with a range of about 23 to 80. Partial responses were achieved by three dose-escalation patients, of whom one had hepatocellular carcinoma and two had cutaneous melanoma. Intravenous ivuxolimab was administered to patients every 2 weeks at six dose levels: 0.01, 0.1, 0.3, 1.5, 3 and 10 mg/kg. The point of sequencing TCRbeta in the periphery was to test whether ivuxolimab changed TCR sequence diversity and drove clonal T-cell expansion. Patients were allowed to have had prior anti-PD-1, anti-PD-L1 or anti-CTLA-4 therapy, and approximately 40% of the dose-escalation patients had been treated with checkpoint inhibitors. Among the roughly 52 dose-escalation patients, some 20 had hepatocellular carcinoma, roughly 15 melanoma, 9 renal cell carcinoma and 9 head and neck cancer. Summary of the overall study and its limitations: After ivuxolimab, expanded clones were on average more numerous among CD8+ T cells than among CD4+ T cells. Which antigens the clonally expanded peripheral T cells were specific for was not determined. Low levels of normalized T-cell clonal expansion were also seen in some patients who did not respond. In the 0.1-3.0 mg/kg groups, partial responders were among the patients with the lowest normalized peripheral clonal expansion, particularly in CD8+ T cells. At doses of 0.1 to 3.0 mg/kg, clonal expansion of both CD4+ and CD8+ blood T cells was observed from baseline to week 6.

The germline V gene specifies SGHDN as CDR1 and FVKESK as CDR2. The CDR3 covers 17 residues, taking in both the cysteine and the phenylalanine. Of the read, only the CDR3 DNA is kept; its 51 bases are in frame from base 1. Here V drops 1 base and J drops 1 base, and the junction holds 9 bases not matched to any gene. Patients with a history of autoimmune disease or receiving systemic immunosuppression were excluded from the trial. Peripheral blood for TCR sequencing was collected from all dose cohorts at baseline, on cycle 4 day 1, and on cycle 7 day 1. The samples were taken from a phase I, first-in-human, multicenter, open-label dose-escalation trial of ivuxolimab. The trial enrolled adults with locally advanced or metastatic head and neck squamous cell, hepatocellular, melanoma or renal cell carcinoma. CD4+ and CD8+ T cells were sorted separately from peripheral blood before TCR sequencing. Genomic DNA was extracted from sorted cells for sequencing of the TCRbeta CDR3 region. The immunoSEQ Assay was used to sequence the TCRbeta CDR3 regions. The clones in this table, taken by TCRdb from immuneACCESS, are in-frame only. Not every clone is retained; where verified, under half of the shortfall comes from an unresolved V gene, and the cause of the rest is unknown. Recorded for this sample are 30,000 or so clones; 79% of them occurred a single time. The ten largest account for about 14% of the sample.

Sequencing used CD4+ or CD8+ T cells sorted from blood, obtained in a trial of the OX40 agonist ivuxolimab. The V and J genes are TRBV14 and TRBJ1-1, and TRBD1 aligns with 7 junction nucleotides. The TCR comes from an adult with an advanced solid tumor such as melanoma, head and neck, liver or kidney cancer. CDR3 region: CASSQAFDRVANTEAFF. At the DNA level, the sequence is TGTGCCAGCAGCCAAGCCTTTGACAGGGTTGCGAACACTGAAGCTTTCTTT.